This T cell receptor (beta chain) was recovered during a study of T cells after yellow fever vaccination. On the study more broadly: The SMART-Seq v4 Ultra Low Input method served to prepare the low-cell-number fractions. Study results and caveats: Faster peaking, at day 5 versus 15, marked a secondary response that was weaker.

Production of TCR cDNA was by 5'RACE template switching, which also added a universal primer site and UMIs. MiXCR was run by TCRdb on the 5' RACE reads, yielding one entry per CDR3 protein. The sample has roughly 74,000 distinct CDR3 sequences, approximately 6.9% seen once. CDR1 is MNHNS and CDR2 is SASEGT in the germline V gene. The CDR3 length is 14 residues. Trimming pared 5 bases from V and 4 bases from J, leaving 12 bases between. This clonotype was observed at least ten times. What it binds is not known. V gene TRBV6-1 combines with J gene TRBJ2-1, with D possibly being TRBD1 (6 bases). The origin of this receptor is a young man who received the YFV17D yellow fever vaccine. Material: CD8+ T cells sorted from PBMCs, obtained 5 days after the first yellow fever vaccination. CDR3 residues: CASSPMDSYNEQFF. CDR3 sequence (DNA): TGTGCCAGCAGTCCGATGGACAGTTACAATGAGCAGTTCTTC.